Listed here are 13 T cell receptor beta chains from one sample, sequenced in a study. TCRdb reprocessed the 5' RACE reads with MiXCR, giving one entry per CDR3 protein. The sample lists tens of thousands of distinct CDR3 sequences, roughly 28% occurring once. Treg sorting used a CD4+CD25+CD127-/low gate. The specimen sequenced was tumor-infiltrating Tregs sorted from the breast tumor. Receptor source: a female donor with breast cancer.

V and J are TRBV5-4 and TRBJ1-6, with D perhaps matching TRBD1 (6 bases). Germline CDR1 and CDR2: SGHNT and YYREEE (reference sequence). With 4 bases removed from V and 4 bases from J, the gap between germline ends came to 12 bases. CDR3 length: 15 residues. The CDR3 loop is CASSRTASYNSPLHF. The CDR3 region has the DNA TGTGCCAGCAGCCGGACAGCCTCATATAATTCACCCCTCCACTTT.

This clonotype was recorded many times. The rearrangement joins TRBV7-9 to TRBJ2-1; 7 bases agree with TRBD1. Trimming cost V 6 bases and J 4 bases; bases outside gene matches: 15. There are 17 residues in the CDR3. Germline CDR1 SEHNR, CDR2 FQNEAQ (reference sequence). CDR3 protein: CASRPKGPGQTYNEQFF. CDR3 nucleotides: TGTGCCAGCAGACCGAAGGGTCCGGGACAGACGTACAATGAGCAGTTCTTC.

The chain uses TRBV12-3 or TRBV12-4 and TRBJ1-6; D is unclear. V gave up 6 bases and J gave up 4 bases, with 7 bases separating them. The CDR3 is 13 amino acids. Here the CDR3 DNA reads TGTGCCAGCAGGGAAATGTATAATTCACCCCTCCACTTT. Its protein is CASREMYNSPLHF.

The chain joins TRBV7-3 to TRBJ1-5, with a weak D call TRBD1 (5 bases). Trimming cost V 1 base and J 8 bases, with 9 bases left between them. CDR3 size: 13 residues. CDR1 and CDR2 (germline): SGHTA, FQGTGA. In nucleotides, the CDR3 is TGTGCCAGCAGCTTAAGGGGAGGGGAGCCCCAGCATTTT. Amino acid sequence: CASSLRGGEPQHF.

There are many counts of this clonotype. This rearrangement joins TRBV12-3 or TRBV12-4 to TRBJ1-1; no clear D. With 1 base removed from V and 10 bases from J, the gap between germline ends came to 13 bases. The CDR3 is 13 amino acids. CDR3 amino acids: CASSLVSGLGAFF. The CDR3 nucleotides read TGTGCCAGCAGTTTAGTGTCGGGATTGGGAGCTTTCTTT.

On this clonotype: A much larger clone lies a single base off, so this may be a read error. The chain links TRBV15 to TRBJ1-2, with 9 bases fitting TRBD1. Germline V gives CDR1 LNHNV, CDR2 YYDKDF (reference sequence). The CDR3 length is 16 residues. Trimming removed 1 base from V and 8 bases from J; junction bases left unmatched: 11. As DNA, the CDR3 is TGTGCCACCAGCAGAGTACAGAGGGACAGGGAACAGGGCTACACCTTC. Translation gives CATSRVQRDREQGYTF. The complete variable domain, with remaining parts taken from reference TRBV15 and TRBJ1-2, reads DAMVIQNPRYQVTQFGKPVTLSCSQTLNHNVMYWYQQKSSQAPKLLFHYYDKDFNNEADTPDNFQSRRPNTSFCFLDIRSPGLGDTAMYLCATSRVQRDREQGYTFGSGTRLTVV.

This clonotype was detected ten times or more. CDR3 bases: TGTGCCAGCAGCTTGTTTGGCAACGTCCTGACTTTC. Translation gives CASSLFGNVLTF. This chain uses TRBV5-8 with TRBJ2-6; D gene unclear. In germline, CDR1 is SGHTS, CDR2 YDEGEE. V was pared by 1 base and J by 9 bases, with 5 bases between. This CDR3 contains 12 residues.

The chain employs TRBV7-2 and TRBJ2-7; tentative D call: TRBD2 (5 bases). This CDR3 contains 13 residues. Germline V gene sequence: CDR1 SGHTA, CDR2 FQGNSA. V lost 0 bases and J lost 6, with 9 bases in between. This chain's CDR3 is CASSLARGSEQYF. In nucleotides, the CDR3 is TGTGCCAGCAGCTTAGCTCGGGGATCCGAGCAGTACTTC.

The chain couples TRBV6-5 to TRBJ1-3, with D uncertain. Germline loops: CDR1 MNHEY, CDR2 SVGAGI. The length of the CDR3 is 17 residues. Trimming shortened V by 8 bases and J by 0 bases, and 20 bases separated the two germline ends. For the CDR3, the DNA is TGTGCCAGCGGGGTTGGTCGCGGCCTTCGCTCTGGAAACACCATATATTTT. This gives the protein CASGVGRGLRSGNTIYF.

On this clonotype: This may be a read error, as it is one base from a much larger clone. The chain joins TRBV18 to TRBJ2-7; D gene uncertain. Germline values: CDR1 KGHSH, CDR2 LQKENI. The length of the CDR3 is 12 residues. The CDR3 nucleotides read TGTGCCAGCTCATCTAACTCCTACGGGCAGTACTTC. This encodes CASSSNSYGQYF.

Points on this clonotype: One junction end disagrees with the germline gene, perhaps due to a read error. J is TRBJ2-2 and V is TRBV7-2; D is possibly TRBD2 (5 bases). CDR1 SGHTA and CDR2 FQGNSA come from the germline V gene. The CDR3 extends over 15 amino acids. The DNA of the CDR3 is TGTGCCAGCAGCTTTACAGAAATTCGCACCGGGGAGCTGTTTTTC. Protein sequence: CASSFTEIRTGELFF.

This chain uses TRBV7-8 with TRBJ2-1; TRBD1 matches at 8 bases. Germline lookup yields CDR1 SGHVS and CDR2 FQNEAQ. This CDR3 region has 16 residues. The trim removed 4 bases at V and 0 bases at J, leaving 5 bases unmatched. CDR3 protein: CASSSRTGSSYNEQFF. CDR3 sequence (DNA): TGTGCCAGCAGCTCGAGGACAGGGAGCTCCTACAATGAGCAGTTCTTC.

There are a few counts of this clonotype. The V and J genes are TRBV7-3 and TRBJ2-7, with D possibly matching TRBD1 (5 bases). V was trimmed by 5 bases and J by 3 bases, leaving 11 bases between them. CDR1 is SGHTA and CDR2 is FQGTGA in the germline V gene. The CDR3 is 13 amino acids. CDR3 region: CASSRDQGYEQYF. CDR3 coding DNA: TGTGCCAGCAGCCGCGACCAGGGCTACGAGCAGTACTTC.